These T cell receptor beta chains were read from a single sample in a study of lymphopenia after photon versus proton radiotherapy. TCRdb's copy holds only in-frame clones and misses some; the assay was immunoSEQ multiplex PCR. The sample lists more than 80,000 clones; over 70% were seen once. The sample here was peripheral blood, taken from a patient treated with proton-based radiotherapy. The receptors here all came from a man in his fifties or sixties with pancreatic cancer. Both conserved end residues are trimmed from each CDR3. D genes are given only for firm matches.

j_call: TRBJ2-7; v_call: TRBV27; d_call: -; cdr3_aa: ASSWGRQQY
j_call: TRBJ2-7; v_call: TRBV28; d_call: TRBD1; cdr3_aa: ASSSPRTGVSYEQY
j_call: TRBJ1-1; v_call: TRBV28; d_call: -; cdr3_aa: ASRSGRGTEAF
j_call: TRBJ1-1; v_call: TRBV19; d_call: TRBD1; cdr3_aa: ASSQDRGPGEAF
j_call: TRBJ1-5; v_call: TRBV28; d_call: -; cdr3_aa: ASRLQGHQPQH
j_call: TRBJ1-2; v_call: TRBV19; d_call: -; cdr3_aa: ASTDHPNYGYT
j_call: TRBJ2-1; v_call: TRBV10-3; d_call: -; cdr3_aa: AISGVSSSYNEQF
j_call: TRBJ2-7; v_call: TRBV10-1; d_call: -; cdr3_aa: ASSESTPLGLLRQEHYEQY
j_call: TRBJ2-2; v_call: TRBV25-1; d_call: TRBD2; cdr3_aa: ASSESRPPGGLF
j_call: TRBJ2-1; v_call: TRBV6-1; d_call: TRBD1; cdr3_aa: ATRGQGAFNEQF
j_call: TRBJ2-6; v_call: TRBV5-5; d_call: -; cdr3_aa: ASSLGLATSLSGANVLT
j_call: TRBJ2-7; v_call: TRBV11-2; d_call: TRBD2; cdr3_aa: ASSPEGSGSTHEQY
j_call: TRBJ2-2; v_call: TRBV4-2; d_call: -; cdr3_aa: ASSPGGLAANTGELF
j_call: TRBJ2-7; v_call: TRBV11-2; d_call: -; cdr3_aa: ASSPEGTLGEQY
j_call: TRBJ1-2; v_call: TRBV20-1; d_call: TRBD1; cdr3_aa: RSGGDYGYT
j_call: TRBJ2-2; v_call: TRBV18; d_call: -; cdr3_aa: ASSPYDGLTANTGELF
j_call: TRBJ1-2; v_call: TRBV5-6; d_call: TRBD1; cdr3_aa: ASSIGDRGYT
j_call: TRBJ1-5; v_call: TRBV28; d_call: -; cdr3_aa: ASSLINQPQH
j_call: TRBJ2-7; v_call: TRBV28; d_call: TRBD1; cdr3_aa: ASGLGQGADEQY
j_call: TRBJ2-1; v_call: TRBV7-2; d_call: -; cdr3_aa: ASSQRPGWNNEQF
j_call: TRBJ1-5; v_call: TRBV7-2; d_call: -; cdr3_aa: ASSLERAGDQPQH
j_call: TRBJ1-2; v_call: TRBV10-3; d_call: TRBD1; cdr3_aa: AISDQQGDAYGYT
j_call: TRBJ1-3; v_call: TRBV9; d_call: -; cdr3_aa: ASSPQAGAPSGNTIY
j_call: TRBJ2-3; v_call: TRBV4-1; d_call: -; cdr3_aa: ASSPVGRTSTDTQY
j_call: TRBJ1-1; v_call: TRBV18; d_call: -; cdr3_aa: ASSPKQGWANTEAF
j_call: TRBJ1-1; v_call: TRBV7-8; d_call: -; cdr3_aa: ASSLYREVNTEAF
j_call: TRBJ1-2; v_call: TRBV7-8; d_call: TRBD1; cdr3_aa: ASSANRGISYGYT
j_call: TRBJ2-3; v_call: TRBV7-2; d_call: -; cdr3_aa: ASSLVSGRTDTQY
j_call: TRBJ2-7; v_call: TRBV11-2; d_call: -; cdr3_aa: ASSLEPSYEQY
j_call: TRBJ2-3; v_call: TRBV9; d_call: TRBD1; cdr3_aa: ASSLGQGRTDTQY
j_call: TRBJ2-7; v_call: TRBV1; d_call: -; cdr3_aa: TSFLWRLSYEQY
j_call: TRBJ2-3; v_call: TRBV5-6; d_call: TRBD1; cdr3_aa: ASSLAVGQGRADTQY
j_call: TRBJ2-2; v_call: TRBV4-3; d_call: -; cdr3_aa: ASSHRDKNTGELF
j_call: TRBJ1-4; v_call: TRBV10-3; d_call: -; cdr3_aa: AISESDGNEKLF
j_call: TRBJ2-7; v_call: TRBV15; d_call: TRBD2; cdr3_aa: ATSRDLSGTSGSGVSYEQY
j_call: TRBJ2-7; v_call: TRBV28; d_call: TRBD1; cdr3_aa: ASSSQDRASNIGKY
j_call: TRBJ2-2; v_call: TRBV5-5; d_call: -; cdr3_aa: ASSLVRGLDNGELF
j_call: TRBJ2-7; v_call: TRBV11-3; d_call: TRBD2; cdr3_aa: ASSLHLAGGRAGEQY
j_call: TRBJ2-3; v_call: TRBV30; d_call: TRBD2; cdr3_aa: AWRSSGRSQY
j_call: TRBJ1-1; v_call: TRBV2; d_call: -; cdr3_aa: ASSDPVTEAF
j_call: TRBJ1-1; v_call: TRBV28; d_call: -; cdr3_aa: ASSLGWQGEAF
j_call: TRBJ1-2; v_call: TRBV2; d_call: -; cdr3_aa: ASSVQTEIYGYT
j_call: TRBJ1-1; v_call: TRBV30; d_call: -; cdr3_aa: AWSALANTEAF